A single sample gave rise to the 11 T cell receptor beta chains below, sequenced in a study of cytotoxic CD8 clonotypes in ibrutinib-treated CLL. The table came from immunoSEQ multiplex PCR; TCRdb's copy has only in-frame clones and leaves some out. This table holds 130,000 or so clones, 70% to 80% found once. The sample was PBMCs, taken after 12 months of ibrutinib treatment. The receptors shown here come from a human donor with chronic lymphocytic leukemia.

The CDR3 nucleotides are TGCGCCAGCAGTCGACAGGGGGGCACTGAAGCTTTCTTT. Translation: CASSRQGGTEAFF. This rearrangement joins TRBV4-1 to TRBJ1-1, with TRBD1 identical over 9 bases. V was pared by 6 bases and J by 4 bases, with 3 bases of the junction left unmatched. Germline lookup yields CDR1 MGHRA and CDR2 YSYEKL. The CDR3 contains 13 residues.

This clone was seen a few times. The gene calls are TRBV10-3 and TRBJ2-7; 9 bases align to TRBD1. The CDR3 has 12 residues. From germline, CDR1 is ENHRY and CDR2 SYGVKD. V lost 11 bases to trimming and J lost 4 bases; unmatched junction nucleotides: 6. DNA of the CDR3: TGTGCCGTCGCCGGGACAGGGTACGAGCAGTACTTC. This encodes CAVAGTGYEQYF.

This CDR3 is CASSLGDGYTF. Here the CDR3 DNA reads TGTGCCAGCAGCTTAGGGGATGGCTACACCTTC. The chain joins TRBV11-3 to TRBJ1-2; unclear D gene. V lost 1 base and J 6 bases, leaving 3 bases between the germline ends. CDR1 is SGHNT and CDR2 is YENEEA in the germline V gene. This CDR3 comprises 11 residues.

This sequence joins TRBV28 and TRBJ2-1; TRBD1 matches 11 bases. Per the germline V gene, CDR1 is MDHEN and CDR2 is SYDVKM. The V gene end was trimmed by 0 bases and the J gene end by 9 bases; junction bases not matched to a gene: 10. This CDR3 contains 17 residues. The CDR3 spells CASSLWNGQGARGEQFF. The CDR3 bases are TGTGCCAGCAGTTTATGGAACGGACAGGGGGCTAGAGGTGAGCAGTTCTTC.

The V call is TRBV18, the J call TRBJ1-6, with D perhaps TRBD1 (5 bases). Trimming removed 3 bases from V and 12 bases from J, with 18 bases in between. CDR1 KGHSH and CDR2 LQKENI come from the germline V gene. This CDR3 spans 15 amino acids. This chain's CDR3 is CASSPTTTGREPLHF. The CDR3, as DNA: TGTGCCAGCTCACCTACAACTACGGGACGAGAACCCCTCCACTTT.

The chain is built from TRBV5-6 and TRBJ2-7, with D possibly being TRBD2 (5 bases). From germline, CDR1 is SGHDT and CDR2 YYEEEE. Trimming shortened V by 0 bases and J by 4 bases, and 11 bases separated the two germline ends. CDR3 length: 14 residues. The DNA of the CDR3 is TGTGCCAGCAGCTTGGGAGGAGGAGGATACGAGCAGTACTTC. Amino acid sequence: CASSLGGGGYEQYF.

A few counts support this clone. This sequence joins TRBV30 and TRBJ2-5, with D perhaps matching TRBD2 (6 bases). The CDR3 totals 13 residues. The germline gives CDR1 GTSNPN, CDR2 SVGIG (reference sequence). Trimming cost V 4 bases and J 2 bases, with 11 bases left between them. CDR3: CAWTPEGQETQYF. In DNA, the CDR3 is TGTGCCTGGACCCCGGAGGGACAAGAGACCCAGTACTTC.

V gene TRBV28 combines with J gene TRBJ1-5; 7 nucleotides line up with TRBD1. The CDR3 totals 14 residues. V was clipped by 5 bases and J by 0 bases; unmatched bases: 1. Germline V CDR1 and CDR2: MDHEN, SYDVKM. CDR3 protein: CASSGTVSNQPQHF. Here the CDR3 DNA reads TGTGCCAGCAGTGGGACAGTTAGCAATCAGCCCCAGCATTTT.

Worth noting for this clone: Germline and junction disagree at one end, which may indicate a read error. The V call is TRBV10-3, the J call TRBJ1-5, with D unclear. Germline CDR1 ENHRY, CDR2 SYGVKD. This CDR3 region has 14 residues. The CDR3 protein is CASSSGKRNQPQHF. Written as DNA, the CDR3 is TGTGCCAGCAGTTCTGGAAAGCGCAATCAGCCCCAGCATTTT.

V usage is TRBV9 and J usage is TRBJ1-2; 7 bases are shared with TRBD1. CDR1 and CDR2 from the germline V gene are SGDLS and YYNGEE. The CDR3 loop spans 13 amino acids. The V segment lost 3 bases and the J segment 3 bases; nucleotides outside the gene matches: 2. CDR3 residues: CASSATGDYGYTF. DNA of the CDR3: TGTGCCAGCAGCGCAACAGGGGACTATGGCTACACCTTC.

V gene TRBV7-8 combines with J gene TRBJ1-4, with D uncertain. The V gene lost 0 bases and the J gene lost 4 bases, with 9 bases spanning the gap. The CDR3 is made up of 15 amino acids. Germline V gene data show CDR1 as SGHVS and CDR2 as FQNEAQ. In DNA form, the CDR3 reads TGTGCCAGCAGCTTAGCTCGGCAGGTTAATGAAAAACTGTTTTTT. It yields the protein CASSLARQVNEKLFF.